This is a list of T cell receptor beta chains from one sample in a study of CD8+ T cells in alopecia areata. Libraries were prepared by immunoSEQ multiplex PCR; TCRdb keeps only in-frame clonotypes and omits some of them. This sample has 130,000 to 150,000 clones, with about four fifths found just once. This sample comprised CD8+ T cells sorted from blood, obtained at week 4, from a patient treated with tofacitinib. Source of these receptors: a human donor with alopecia areata. Both conserved end residues are part of each CDR3.

cdr3_aa j_call v_call
CASSSDRDSYNEQFF TRBJ2-1 TRBV5-1
CASSFSLAGGETQYF TRBJ2-5 TRBV7-2
CASSSYLAGGLNEQFF TRBJ2-1 TRBV7-7
CASSLGRGGSLRDTQYF TRBJ2-3 TRBV7-6
CASTGGLAGTGELFF TRBJ2-2 TRBV5-1
CSARTDEAFF TRBJ1-1 TRBV20-1
CASSYRQMNTEAFF TRBJ1-1 TRBV6-5
CASSVGRLPSETQYF TRBJ2-5 TRBV2
CASSPLGSYEQYF TRBJ2-7 TRBV28
CATTGRGRQPQHF TRBJ1-5 TRBV19
CASSSSRGYETQYF TRBJ2-5 TRBV7-2
CSVEDRAQGSLPYEQYF NA TRBV29-1
CASSSGLNQPQHF TRBJ1-5 TRBV27
CASSNRAQQETQYF TRBJ2-5 TRBV7-9
CASSLGVVDTEAFF TRBJ1-1 TRBV7-2
CASSYSTEQYF TRBJ2-7 TRBV6-5
CASRHGGDSYGYTF TRBJ1-2 TRBV6-5
CAWSSYTEVYNEQFF TRBJ2-1 TRBV30
CASSLGRGESYEQYF TRBJ2-7 TRBV7-6
CASSLKRDSSSYEQYF TRBJ2-7 TRBV5-1
CASSLWSSGGTETQYF TRBJ2-5 TRBV7-6
CASSPLGYPTYEQYF TRBJ2-7 TRBV2
CASSLQGTGDADTQYF TRBJ2-3 TRBV7-9
CAWSVLEGVGTEAFF TRBJ1-1 TRBV30
CASSHRDRDYEQYF TRBJ2-7 TRBV4-1
CASSFLEQGENIQYF TRBJ2-4 TRBV7-9
CASSYTLATETQYF TRBJ2-5 TRBV7-7
CASSQDWPGGTSTDTQYF TRBJ2-3 TRBV4-2
CASTLAGPSGELFF TRBJ2-2 TRBV6-5
CATKPFHRGLNTEAFF TRBJ1-1 TRBV19
CASSPGRVSGANVLTF TRBJ2-6 TRBV7-9
CASSLEAATDTQYF TRBJ2-3 TRBV5-5
CAGSLGTGVNQETQYF TRBJ2-5 TRBV7-6
CASSVEGLYQETQYF TRBJ2-5 TRBV9
CASSPLDGSYEQYF TRBJ2-7 TRBV7-6
CASRSGWSAKNIQYF TRBJ2-4 TRBV7-9
CATSSPPGLAIGNEQYF TRBJ2-7 TRBV10-3
CASSLSRGGSGKAFF TRBJ1-1 TRBV27
CASSLRGAIGMGYTF TRBJ1-2 TRBV27
CASSLSRGDEAFF TRBJ1-1 TRBV27
CASSEGTGIEKLFF TRBJ1-4 TRBV2
CASSTGSDTQYF TRBJ2-3 TRBV7-9
CASSLLAGTYNEQFF TRBJ2-1 TRBV7-9
CASSSGLAPYNEQFF TRBJ2-1 TRBV27
CASSSGQGGETQYF TRBJ2-5 TRBV5-4
CATAGISYEQYF TRBJ2-7 TRBV19
CASSQEGRGYYGYTF TRBJ1-2 TRBV4-1
CASSLERLDEQYF TRBJ2-7 TRBV23-1